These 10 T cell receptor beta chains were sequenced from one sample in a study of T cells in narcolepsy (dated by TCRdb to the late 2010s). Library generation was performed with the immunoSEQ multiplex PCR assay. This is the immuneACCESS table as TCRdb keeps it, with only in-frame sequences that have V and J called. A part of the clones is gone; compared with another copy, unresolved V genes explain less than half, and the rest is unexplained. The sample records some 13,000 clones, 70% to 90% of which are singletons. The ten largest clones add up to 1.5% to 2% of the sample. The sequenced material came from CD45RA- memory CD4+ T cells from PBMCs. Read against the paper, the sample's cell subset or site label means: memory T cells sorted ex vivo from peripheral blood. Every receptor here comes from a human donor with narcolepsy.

CDR3 sequence: CASTRTAAKNIQYF. In DNA, the CDR3 is TGTGCCAGCACCCGGACAGCCGCCAAAAACATTCAGTACTTC. The rearrangement links TRBV2 to TRBJ2-4; TRBD1 is a possible D gene (6 bases). Trimming cost V 7 bases and J 1 base, with 11 bases left between them. CDR1 and CDR2 from the germline V gene are SNHLY and FYNNEI. CDR3 length equals 14 residues.

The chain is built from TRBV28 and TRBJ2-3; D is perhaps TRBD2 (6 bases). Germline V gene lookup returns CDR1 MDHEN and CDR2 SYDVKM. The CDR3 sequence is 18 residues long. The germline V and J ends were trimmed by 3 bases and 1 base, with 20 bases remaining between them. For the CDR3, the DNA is TGTGCCAGCAGTTTGCCCTCTAGGAGGGGCCCACGCACAGATACGCAGTATTTT. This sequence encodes CASSLPSRRGPRTDTQYF.

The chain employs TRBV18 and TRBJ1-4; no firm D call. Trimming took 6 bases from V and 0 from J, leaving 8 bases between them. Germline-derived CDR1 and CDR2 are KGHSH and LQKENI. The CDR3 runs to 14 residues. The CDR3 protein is CASSRSATNEKLFF. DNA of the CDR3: TGTGCCAGCTCGAGGAGCGCAACTAATGAAAAACTGTTTTTT.

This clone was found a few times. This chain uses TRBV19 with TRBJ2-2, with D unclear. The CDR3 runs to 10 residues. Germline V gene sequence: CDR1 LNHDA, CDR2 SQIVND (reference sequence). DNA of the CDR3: TGTGCTTGCGGAACCGGGGAGCTGTTTTTT. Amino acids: CACGTGELFF. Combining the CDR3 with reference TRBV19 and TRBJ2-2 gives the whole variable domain DGGITQSPKYLFRKEGQNVTLSCEQNLNHDAMYWYRQDPGQGLRLIYYSQIVNDFQKGDIAEGYSVSREKKESFPLTVTSAQKNPTAFYLCACGTGELFFGEGSRLTVL.

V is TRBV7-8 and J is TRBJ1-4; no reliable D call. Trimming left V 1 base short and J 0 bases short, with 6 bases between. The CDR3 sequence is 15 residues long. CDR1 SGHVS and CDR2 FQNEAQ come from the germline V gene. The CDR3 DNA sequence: TGTGCCAGCAGCTTAGGATCAGCAACTAATGAAAAACTGTTTTTT. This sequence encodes CASSLGSATNEKLFF.

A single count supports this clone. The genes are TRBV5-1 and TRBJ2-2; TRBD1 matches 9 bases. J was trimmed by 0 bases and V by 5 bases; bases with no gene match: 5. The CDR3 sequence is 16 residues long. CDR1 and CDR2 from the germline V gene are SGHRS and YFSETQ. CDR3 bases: TGCGCCAGCAGGGCTGGACAGGGGTCGAACACCGGGGAGCTGTTTTTT. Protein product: CASRAGQGSNTGELFF.

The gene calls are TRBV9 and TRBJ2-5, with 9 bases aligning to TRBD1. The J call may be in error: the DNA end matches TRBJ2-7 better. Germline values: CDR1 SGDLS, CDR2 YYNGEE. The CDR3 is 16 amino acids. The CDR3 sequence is CASSVAGQGNSYEQYF. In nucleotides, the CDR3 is TGTGCCAGCAGCGTAGCCGGACAGGGGAACTCCTACGAGCAGTACTTC.

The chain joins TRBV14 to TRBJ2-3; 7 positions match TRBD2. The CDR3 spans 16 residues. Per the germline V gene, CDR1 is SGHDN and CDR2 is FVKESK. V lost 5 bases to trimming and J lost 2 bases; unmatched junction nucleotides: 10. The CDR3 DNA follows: TGTGCCAGCAGCGATTTACTAGCGCGAGACACAGATACGCAGTATTTT. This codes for CASSDLLARDTDTQYF.

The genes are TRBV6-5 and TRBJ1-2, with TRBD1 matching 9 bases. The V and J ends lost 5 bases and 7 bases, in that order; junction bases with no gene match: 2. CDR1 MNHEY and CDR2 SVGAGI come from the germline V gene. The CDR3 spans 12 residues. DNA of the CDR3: TGTGCCAGCAGTGGGGACAGGGTTGGCTACACCTTC. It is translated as CASSGDRVGYTF.

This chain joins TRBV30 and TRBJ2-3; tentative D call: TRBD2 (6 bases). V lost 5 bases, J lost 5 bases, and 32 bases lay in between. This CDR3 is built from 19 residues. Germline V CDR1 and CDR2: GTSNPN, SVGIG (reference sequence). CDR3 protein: CAWAPRPPGLRKRVDTQYF. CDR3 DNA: TGTGCCTGGGCACCCCGACCCCCGGGACTCCGGAAAAGGGTAGATACGCAGTATTTT.